This T cell receptor beta chain was captured by sequencing in a study of T-cell memory formation after mild COVID-19. The overall study: Largely, the TCR clusters proved donor specific.

CDR1 is SGHAT and CDR2 is FQNNGV in the germline V gene. Trimming left V 0 bases short and J 6 bases short, with 8 bases between. The CDR3 consists of 13 residues. Study outcomes and limitations: Contracting clones from day 15 to 85 showed balanced CD4/CD8; later expanders favored CD4+. Memory from before infection featured some responding clones, which suggests cross-reactive memory joined.

TCRdb used MiXCR to reprocess the 5' RACE reads, holding one entry per CDR3 protein. The sample records fewer than 600,000 distinct CDR3 sequences, about 20% being singletons. This clonotype was picked up many times. What it binds is not known. The TCR was taken from an adult woman who had mild COVID-19 (a few samples of this study predate the infection). Cell type and time point are not known. This chain links TRBV11-2 with TRBJ1-2; D may be TRBD1 (6 bases). Sequencing was performed on PBMCs or a T cell subset sorted from them (not recorded which). DNA for the CDR3: TGTGCCAGCAGCTTAGACAGGGGACATGGCTACACCTTC. As protein: CASSLDRGHGYTF.